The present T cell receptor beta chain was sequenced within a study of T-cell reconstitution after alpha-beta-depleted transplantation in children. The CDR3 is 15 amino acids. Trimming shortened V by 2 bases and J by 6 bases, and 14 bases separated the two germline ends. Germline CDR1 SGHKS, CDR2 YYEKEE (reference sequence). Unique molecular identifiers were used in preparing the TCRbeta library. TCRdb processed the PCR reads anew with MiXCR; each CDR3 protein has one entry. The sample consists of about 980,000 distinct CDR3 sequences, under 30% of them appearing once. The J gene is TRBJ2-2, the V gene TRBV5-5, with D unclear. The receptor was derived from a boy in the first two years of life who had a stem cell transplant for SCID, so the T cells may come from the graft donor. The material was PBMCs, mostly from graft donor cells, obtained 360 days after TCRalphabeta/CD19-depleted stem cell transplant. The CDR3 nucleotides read TGTGCCAGCAGCTTATTTAGTTCCCAGGCCGGGGAGCTGTTTTTT. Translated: CASSLFSSQAGELFF.